This TCR beta chain was identified during a study of OX40 agonist ivuxolimab in advanced cancers. With respect to the entire study: Ivuxolimab was a fully human IgG2 agonistic monoclonal antibody targeting the costimulatory receptor OX40 (CD134). Prior anti-PD-1, anti-PD-L1 or anti-CTLA-4 therapy was permitted, and checkpoint inhibitors had been received by about 36% of dose-escalation patients. The purpose of peripheral TCRbeta sequencing was to test whether ivuxolimab changed TCR sequence diversity and led to clonal T-cell expansion. Of the roughly 52 dose-escalation patients, hepatocellular carcinoma was present in about 20, melanoma in roughly 15, renal cell carcinoma in 9 and head and neck cancer in 9. A male proportion of around 81% and a mean age of around 60 years, ranging from roughly 23 to 80, were recorded for the dose-escalation cohort. Intravenous ivuxolimab was administered to patients every 2 weeks at six dose levels: 0.01, 0.1, 0.3, 1.5, 3 and 10 mg/kg. Partial responses occurred in three dose-escalation patients: two with cutaneous melanoma and one with hepatocellular carcinoma. The paper covers the monotherapy dose-escalation part of the phase I ivuxolimab trial, which included N ≈ 50 patients. Points the paper makes about the study in general: At doses from 0.1 to 3.0 mg/kg, clonal expansion was seen in both CD4+ and CD8+ blood T cells between baseline and week 6. The antigen specificity of the clonally expanded peripheral T cells was not determined. Partial responders in the 0.1-3.0 mg/kg groups had among the lowest normalized peripheral clonal expansion, especially among CD8+ T cells. Low levels of normalized T-cell clonal expansion were also seen in some nonresponding patients. On average, CD8+ T cells showed more expanded clones than CD4+ T cells after ivuxolimab.

The trial excluded patients who had a history of autoimmune disease or were on systemic immunosuppression. Peripheral blood for TCR sequencing was collected from all dose cohorts at baseline, on cycle 4 day 1, and on cycle 7 day 1. Samples came from an open-label, multicenter, first-in-human phase I dose-escalation trial of ivuxolimab. Adults with locally advanced or metastatic head and neck squamous cell, hepatocellular, melanoma or renal cell carcinoma were enrolled in the trial. Before TCR sequencing, CD4+ and CD8+ T cells were separately sorted from peripheral blood. CDR1 is given as LGHNA and CDR2 as YSLEER, both from the germline V gene. V loses 2 bases at its end and J loses 6 bases; junction bases beyond the gene matches: 8. The CDR3 runs 15 residues from the cysteine to the phenylalanine. The kept DNA is CDR3 alone, 45 bases in frame from the first base. For this clone: What this receptor recognizes is not known. Base quality data are lacking; no much larger clone is found one base away.

Genomic DNA was extracted from sorted cells for sequencing of the TCRbeta CDR3 region. The immunoSEQ Assay was used for sequencing of TCRbeta CDR3 regions. TCRdb retrieved this table from immuneACCESS and kept in-frame rearrangements only. Not all clones are present; in checked studies, unresolved V genes account for under half, and no reason is known for the remainder. The sample profile shows under 90,000 clones; 88% of them were found once. Around 0.95% of the sample is taken by the ten largest. This chain joins TRBV4-3 to TRBJ1-1; TRBD1 matches 8 bases in the middle. The source is an adult with an advanced solid tumor such as melanoma, head and neck, liver or kidney cancer. This specimen consisted of CD4+ or CD8+ T cells sorted from blood, obtained in a trial of the OX40 agonist ivuxolimab. In nucleotides, the sequence is TGCGCCAGCAGCCAATCTTGGACAGGGTGGGCTGAAGCTTTCTTT. Its protein reads: CASSQSWTGWAEAFF.